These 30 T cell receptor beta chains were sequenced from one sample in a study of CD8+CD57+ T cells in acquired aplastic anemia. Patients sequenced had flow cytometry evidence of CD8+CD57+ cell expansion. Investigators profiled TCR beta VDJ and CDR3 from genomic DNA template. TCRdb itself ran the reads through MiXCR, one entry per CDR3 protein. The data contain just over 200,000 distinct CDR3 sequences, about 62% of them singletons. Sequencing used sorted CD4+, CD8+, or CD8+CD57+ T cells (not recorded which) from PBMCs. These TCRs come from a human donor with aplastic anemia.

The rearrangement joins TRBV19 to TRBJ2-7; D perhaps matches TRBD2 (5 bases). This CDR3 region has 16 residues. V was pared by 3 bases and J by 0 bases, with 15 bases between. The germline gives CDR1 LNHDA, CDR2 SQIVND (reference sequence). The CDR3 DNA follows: TGTGCCAGTAGTATCGGAGGCAGACTTAGCTCCTACGAGCAGTACTTC. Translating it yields CASSIGGRLSSYEQYF.

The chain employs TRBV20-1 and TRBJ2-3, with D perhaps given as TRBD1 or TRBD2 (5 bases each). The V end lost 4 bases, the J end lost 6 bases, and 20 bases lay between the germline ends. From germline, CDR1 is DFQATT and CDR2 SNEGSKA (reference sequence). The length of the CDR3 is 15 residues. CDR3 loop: CSANYPGTGRDTQYF. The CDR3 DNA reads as TGCAGTGCTAACTACCCGGGGACGGGTAGGGATACGCAGTATTTT.

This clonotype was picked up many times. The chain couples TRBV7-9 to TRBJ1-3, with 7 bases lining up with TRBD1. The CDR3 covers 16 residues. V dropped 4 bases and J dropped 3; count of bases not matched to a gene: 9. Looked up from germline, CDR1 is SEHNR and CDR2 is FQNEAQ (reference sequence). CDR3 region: CASSSTRQGHGNTIYF. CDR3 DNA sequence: TGTGCCAGCAGCTCGACGCGACAGGGTCATGGAAACACCATATATTTT.

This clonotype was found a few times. The CDR3 bases are TGTGCCAGCAGCTTAGCGGACGGCGAGCAGTACTTC. Translated, it gives CASSLADGEQYF. The J gene is TRBJ2-7, the V gene TRBV7-9; D unresolved. Trimming cost V 0 bases and J 6 bases, with 6 bases left between them. This CDR3 contains 12 residues. Germline V lookup: CDR1 SEHNR, CDR2 FQNEAQ (reference sequence). Complete variable domain (other parts from reference TRBV7-9 and TRBJ2-7): DTGVSQNPRHKITKRGQNVTFRCDPISEHNRLYWYRQTLGQGPEFLTYFQNEAQLEKSRLLSDRFSAERPKGSFSTLEIQRTEQGDSAMYLCASSLADGEQYFGPGTRLTVT.

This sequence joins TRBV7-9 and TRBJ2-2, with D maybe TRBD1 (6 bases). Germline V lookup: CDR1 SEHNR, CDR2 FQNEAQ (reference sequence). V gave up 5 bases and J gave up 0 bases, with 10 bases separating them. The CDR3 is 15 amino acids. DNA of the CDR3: TGTGCCAGCAGCCGGACAGTCGCGAACACCGGGGAGCTGTTTTTT. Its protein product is CASSRTVANTGELFF.

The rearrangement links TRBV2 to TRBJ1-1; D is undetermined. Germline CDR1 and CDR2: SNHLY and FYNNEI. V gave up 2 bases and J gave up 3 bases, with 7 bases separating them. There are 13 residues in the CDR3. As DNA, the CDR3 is TGTGCCAGCAGTGAAACCGGGTACACTGAAGCTTTCTTT. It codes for CASSETGYTEAFF.

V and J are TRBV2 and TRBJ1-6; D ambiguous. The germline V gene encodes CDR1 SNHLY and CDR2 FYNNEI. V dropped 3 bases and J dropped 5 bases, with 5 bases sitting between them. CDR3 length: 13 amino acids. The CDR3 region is CASSEGDNSPLHF. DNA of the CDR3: TGTGCCAGCAGTGAGGGAGATAATTCACCCCTCCACTTT. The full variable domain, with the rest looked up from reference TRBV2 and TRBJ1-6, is EPEVTQTPSHQVTQMGQEVILRCVPISNHLYFYWYRQILGQKVEFLVSFYNNEISEKSEIFDDQFSVERPDGSNFTLKIRSTKLEDSAMYFCASSEGDNSPLHFGNGTRLTVT.

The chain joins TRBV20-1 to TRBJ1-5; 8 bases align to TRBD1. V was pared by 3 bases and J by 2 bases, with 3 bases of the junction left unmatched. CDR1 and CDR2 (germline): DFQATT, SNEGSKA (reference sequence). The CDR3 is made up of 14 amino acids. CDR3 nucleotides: TGCAGTGCTAGGGCACAGGGGGGCAATCAGCCCCAGCATTTT. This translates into CSARAQGGNQPQHF.

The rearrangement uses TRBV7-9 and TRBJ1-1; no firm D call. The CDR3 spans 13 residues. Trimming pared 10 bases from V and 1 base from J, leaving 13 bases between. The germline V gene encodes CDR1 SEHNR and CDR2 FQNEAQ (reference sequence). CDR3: CATLSAENTEAFF. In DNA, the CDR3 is TGTGCCACCCTTTCGGCCGAGAACACTGAAGCTTTCTTT.

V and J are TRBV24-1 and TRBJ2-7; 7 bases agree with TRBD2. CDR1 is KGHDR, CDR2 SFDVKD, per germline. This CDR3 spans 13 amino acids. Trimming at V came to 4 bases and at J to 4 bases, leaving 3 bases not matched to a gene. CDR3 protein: CATSEGEGYEQYF. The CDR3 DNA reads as TGTGCCACCAGTGAAGGGGAGGGGTACGAGCAGTACTTC.

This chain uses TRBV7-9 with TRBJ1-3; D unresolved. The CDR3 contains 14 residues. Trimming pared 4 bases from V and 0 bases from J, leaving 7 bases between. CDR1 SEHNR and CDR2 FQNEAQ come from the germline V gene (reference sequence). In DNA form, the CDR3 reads TGTGCCAGCAGCTCTTCAGACTCTGGAAACACCATATATTTT. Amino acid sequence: CASSSSDSGNTIYF.

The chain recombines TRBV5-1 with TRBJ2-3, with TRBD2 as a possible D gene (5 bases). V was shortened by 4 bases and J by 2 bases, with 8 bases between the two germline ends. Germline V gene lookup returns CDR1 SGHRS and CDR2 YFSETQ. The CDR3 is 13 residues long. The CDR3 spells CASSVDSTDTQYF. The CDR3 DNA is TGCGCCAGCAGCGTGGACTCCACAGATACGCAGTATTTT.

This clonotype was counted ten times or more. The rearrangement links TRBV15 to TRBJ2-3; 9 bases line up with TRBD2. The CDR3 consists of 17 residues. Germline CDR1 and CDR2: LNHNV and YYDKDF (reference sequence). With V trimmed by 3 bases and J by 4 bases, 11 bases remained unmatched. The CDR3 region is CATSREGLAGISDTQYF. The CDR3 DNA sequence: TGTGCCACCAGCAGGGAGGGTCTAGCGGGGATTTCAGATACGCAGTATTTT.

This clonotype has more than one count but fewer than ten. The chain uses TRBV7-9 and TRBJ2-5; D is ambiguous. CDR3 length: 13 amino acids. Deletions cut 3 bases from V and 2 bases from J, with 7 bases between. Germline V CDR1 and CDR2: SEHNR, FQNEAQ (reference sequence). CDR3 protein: CASSFYPQETQYF. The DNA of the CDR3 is TGTGCCAGCAGCTTTTACCCACAAGAGACCCAGTACTTC.

The CDR3: CASTLRGLETQYF. CDR3 in DNA: TGTGCCAGCACACTCCGGGGTCTAGAGACCCAGTACTTC. V gene TRBV7-9 combines with J gene TRBJ2-5; weak D call: TRBD2 (5 bases). V lost 7 bases and J lost 4, with 13 bases in between. Germline CDR1 is SEHNR and CDR2 is FQNEAQ (reference sequence). The CDR3 length is 13 residues. The full variable domain, rest sourced from reference TRBV7-9 and TRBJ2-5, is DTGVSQNPRHKITKRGQNVTFRCDPISEHNRLYWYRQTLGQGPEFLTYFQNEAQLEKSRLLSDRFSAERPKGSFSTLEIQRTEQGDSAMYLCASTLRGLETQYFGPGTRLLVL.

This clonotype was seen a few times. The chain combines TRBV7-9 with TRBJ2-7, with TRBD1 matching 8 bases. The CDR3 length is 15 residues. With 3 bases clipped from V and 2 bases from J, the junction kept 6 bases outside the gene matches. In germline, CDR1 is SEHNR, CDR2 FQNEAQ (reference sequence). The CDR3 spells CASSFEGTGAYEQYF. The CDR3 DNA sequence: TGTGCCAGCAGCTTCGAAGGGACAGGAGCCTACGAGCAGTACTTC.

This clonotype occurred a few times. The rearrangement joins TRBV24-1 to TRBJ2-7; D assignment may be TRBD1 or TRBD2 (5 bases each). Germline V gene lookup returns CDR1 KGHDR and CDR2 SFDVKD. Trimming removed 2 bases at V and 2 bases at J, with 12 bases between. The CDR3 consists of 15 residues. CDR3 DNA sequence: TGTGCCACCAGTGATTCCCGGGGCAGAACCTACGAGCAGTACTTC. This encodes CATSDSRGRTYEQYF.

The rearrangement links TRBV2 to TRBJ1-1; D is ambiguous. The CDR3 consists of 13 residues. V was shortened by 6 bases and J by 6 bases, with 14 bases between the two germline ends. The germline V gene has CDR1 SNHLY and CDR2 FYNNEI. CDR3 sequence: CASRFWTESEAFF. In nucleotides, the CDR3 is TGTGCCAGCAGATTTTGGACGGAATCTGAAGCTTTCTTT.

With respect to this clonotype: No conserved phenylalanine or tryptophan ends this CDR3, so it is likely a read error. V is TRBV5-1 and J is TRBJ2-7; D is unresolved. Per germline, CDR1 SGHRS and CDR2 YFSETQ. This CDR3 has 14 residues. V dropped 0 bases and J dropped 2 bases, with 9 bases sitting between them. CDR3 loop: CASSLDLRTYEQYL. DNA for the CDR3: TGCGCCAGCAGCTTGGACCTACGAACCTACGAGCAGTACCTC.

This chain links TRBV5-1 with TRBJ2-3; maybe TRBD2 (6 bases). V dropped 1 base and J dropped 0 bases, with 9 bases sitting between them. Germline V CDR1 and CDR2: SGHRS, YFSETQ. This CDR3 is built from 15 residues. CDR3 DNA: TGCGCCAGCAGCTTGCGCGGGGAGAGCACAGATACGCAGTATTTT. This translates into CASSLRGESTDTQYF.

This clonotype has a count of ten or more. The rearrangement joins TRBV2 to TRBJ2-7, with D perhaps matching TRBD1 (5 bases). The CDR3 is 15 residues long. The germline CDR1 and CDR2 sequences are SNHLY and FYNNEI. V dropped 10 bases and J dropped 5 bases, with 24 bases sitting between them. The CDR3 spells CAIQHLGQGNNEQYF. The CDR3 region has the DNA TGTGCCATACAACACTTAGGGCAGGGTAACAACGAGCAGTACTTC. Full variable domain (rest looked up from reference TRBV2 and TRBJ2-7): EPEVTQTPSHQVTQMGQEVILRCVPISNHLYFYWYRQILGQKVEFLVSFYNNEISEKSEIFDDQFSVERPDGSNFTLKIRSTKLEDSAMYFCAIQHLGQGNNEQYFGPGTRLTVT.

CDR3 residues: CASSAVRGLEPLHF. DNA for the CDR3: TGTGCCAGCAGCGCAGTTAGGGGGTTGGAGCCCCTCCACTTT. The chain employs TRBV7-8 and TRBJ1-6; D may be TRBD1 (6 bases). The CDR3 has 14 amino acids. Trimming pared 5 bases from V and 13 bases from J, leaving 18 bases between. Per germline, CDR1 SGHVS and CDR2 FQNEAQ.

The chain's CDR3 is CATSRDDRPNTEAFF. The CDR3 nucleotides read TGTGCCACCAGCAGGGATGACAGGCCGAACACTGAAGCTTTCTTT. The chain has TRBV24-1 and TRBJ1-1, with D possibly matching TRBD1 (6 bases). There are 15 residues in the CDR3. Germline CDR1 KGHDR, CDR2 SFDVKD. Trimming removed 7 bases at V and 1 base at J, with 15 bases between.

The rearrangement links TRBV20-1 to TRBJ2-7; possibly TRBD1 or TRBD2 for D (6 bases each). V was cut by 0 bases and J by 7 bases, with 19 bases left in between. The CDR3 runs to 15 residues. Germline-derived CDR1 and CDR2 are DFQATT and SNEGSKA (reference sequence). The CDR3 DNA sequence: TGCAGTGCTAGAGATAACACCCTGAGGAGGGGGGAGCAGTACTTC. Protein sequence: CSARDNTLRRGEQYF.

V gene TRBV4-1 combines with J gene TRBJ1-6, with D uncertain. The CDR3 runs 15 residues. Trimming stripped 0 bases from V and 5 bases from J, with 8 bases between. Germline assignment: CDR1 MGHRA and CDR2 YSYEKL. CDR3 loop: CASSQDPINNSPLHF. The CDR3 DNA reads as TGCGCCAGCAGCCAAGATCCCATCAATAATTCACCCCTCCACTTT.

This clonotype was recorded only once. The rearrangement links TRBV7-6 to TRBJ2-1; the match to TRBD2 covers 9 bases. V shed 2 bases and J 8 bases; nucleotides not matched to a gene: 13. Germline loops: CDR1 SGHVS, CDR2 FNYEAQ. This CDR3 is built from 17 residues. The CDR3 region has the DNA TGTGCCAGCAGCTTACGGGCGGGAGGGCCGGGGGGAGATGAGCAGTTCTTC. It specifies CASSLRAGGPGGDEQFF. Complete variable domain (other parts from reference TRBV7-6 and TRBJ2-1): GAGVSQSPRYKVTKRGQDVALRCDPISGHVSLYWYRQALGQGPEFLTYFNYEAQQDKSGLPNDRFSAERPEGSISTLTIQRTEQRDSAMYRCASSLRAGGPGGDEQFFGPGTRLTVL.

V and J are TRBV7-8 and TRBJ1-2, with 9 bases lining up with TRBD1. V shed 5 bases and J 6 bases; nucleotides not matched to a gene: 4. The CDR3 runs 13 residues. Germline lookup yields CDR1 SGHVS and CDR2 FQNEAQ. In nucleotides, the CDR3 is TGTGCCAGCAGCAAAGGACAGGGGCATGGCTACACCTTC. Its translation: CASSKGQGHGYTF. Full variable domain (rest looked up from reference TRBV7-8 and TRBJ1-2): GAGVSQSPRYKVAKRGQDVALRCDPISGHVSLFWYQQALGQGPEFLTYFQNEAQLDKSGLPSDRFFAERPEGSVSTLKIQRTQQEDSAVYLCASSKGQGHGYTFGSGTRLTVV.

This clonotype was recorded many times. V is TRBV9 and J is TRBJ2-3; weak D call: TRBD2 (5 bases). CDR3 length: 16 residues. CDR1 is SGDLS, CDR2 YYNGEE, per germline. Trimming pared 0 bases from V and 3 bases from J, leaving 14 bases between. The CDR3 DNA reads TGTGCCAGCAGCGTAGCTCCGGGATTTTTGACAGATACGCAGTATTTT. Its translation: CASSVAPGFLTDTQYF.

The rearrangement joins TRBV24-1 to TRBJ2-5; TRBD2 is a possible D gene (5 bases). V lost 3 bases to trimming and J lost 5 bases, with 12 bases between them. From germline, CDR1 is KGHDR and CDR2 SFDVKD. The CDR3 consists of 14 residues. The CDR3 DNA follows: TGTGCCACCAGTGATCCACTAGAAACGGAGACCCAGTACTTC. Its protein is CATSDPLETETQYF.

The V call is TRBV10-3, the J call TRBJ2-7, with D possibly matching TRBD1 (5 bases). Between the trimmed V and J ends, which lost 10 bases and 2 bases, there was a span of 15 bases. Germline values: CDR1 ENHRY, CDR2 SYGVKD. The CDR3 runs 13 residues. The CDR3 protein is CASGEQDTYEQYF. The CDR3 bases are TGTGCCAGCGGTGAACAGGATACCTACGAGCAGTACTTC.